Listed below are T cell receptor beta chains from one sample, sequenced in a study of cytomegalovirus exposure and HLA in healthy donors. Sequencing was performed with immunoSEQ multiplex PCR; in TCRdb, only in-frame clones are kept and a portion is missing. The data show 70,000 to 95,000 clones, around 79% seen once. The sample taken for sequencing was PBMCs. All receptors derive from a human donor in good health. Each CDR3 is given without its conserved first and last residue.

v_gene | CDR3aa
TRBV6-5 | ATSRQGKSYEQY
TRBV19 | ASSRDTRGNQPQN
TRBV2 | ASSQTGELF
TRBV4-1 | ASSHLNYGYP
TRBV18 | ASSPSSGAGNEQF
TRBV4-1 | ASSQAGFENYGYT
TRBV7-2 | ASSLYIEQY
TRBV15 | ATSGRQGKDSPLH
TRBV4-2 | ASSQGTSGGADTQY
TRBV5-1 | ASSHAAEVGTEAF
TRBV30 | AWNRGSGEKLF
TRBV19 | ASRAQGVYTEAF
TRBV27 | ASSLGGNEQF
TRBV11-2 | ASSQVAGLQETQY
TRBV11-2 | ASSFTGGGGYT
TRBV19 | ASGPGLAGAGETQY
TRBV6-5 | ASRADGSYGYT
TRBV25-1 | ASSAPGDLPYEQY
TRBV6-1 | ASSGRQGNTIY
TRBV19 | ASSILGGEITEAF
TRBV10-3 | AISESTGLLRGEQF
TRBV21-1 | ASSMGQPSNEQF
TRBV4-1 | ASSRQGEAF
TRBV6-5 | ASSYSWGGYEQY
TRBV7-9 | ASSRTGTRQETQY
TRBV2 | ASSSETRGNSPLH
TRBV5-1 | ASSLVAGNYEQY
TRBV19 | ASIPFGASAEAF
TRBV15 | ATSSGQTSGANVLT
TRBV7-2 | ASSFRDRDPQLF
TRBV6-4 | ASSDRETGELF
TRBV7-8 | ASSLDGQVGEKLF
TRBV27 | ASSFSGGDEQF